This T cell receptor beta chain was captured by sequencing in a study of blood T cell repertoires in COVID-19. Study at large: Sources were T cells, B-cell-depleted T cells, or PBMCs; the material itself was cDNA or gDNA.

Produced via immunoSEQ multiplex PCR; TCRdb's table is partial and in-frame only. In the table there are over 300,000 clones, approximately 89% of which are singletons. V lost 3 bases and J lost 4, with 7 bases in between. Germline V gives CDR1 SGHTA, CDR2 FQGNSA. The CDR3 extends over 12 amino acids. Donors were grouped by their self-reported clinical history. The source material was PBMCs or T cells enriched from blood (not recorded which). The V call is TRBV7-2, the J call TRBJ2-7; no reliable D call. The sequence derives from a woman aged 40 to 50 who had recovered from COVID-19. CDR3 loop: CASSFLYYEQYF. In DNA form, the CDR3 reads TGTGCCAGCAGCTTCCTCTATTACGAGCAGTACTTC.